A single sample is the source of the 26 T cell receptor beta chains below, sequenced in a study of cytomegalovirus exposure and HLA in healthy donors. 13 Jbeta primers and 60 Vbeta primers were used for the PCR. Clones were sequenced by immunoSEQ multiplex PCR, and TCRdb holds only the in-frame ones, with some missing. There are around 50,000 clones in the sample, with less than 2.5% held by the top ten. Sequenced sample: PBMCs. These receptors all stem from a female donor in good health and CMV-seronegative.

The rearrangement uses TRBV30 and TRBJ1-1; D possibly corresponds to TRBD1 (5 bases). Germline CDR1 reads GTSNPN; CDR2 reads SVGIG (reference sequence). V lost 5 bases and J 0 bases, leaving 22 bases between the germline ends. CDR3 length: 17 residues. Here the CDR3 reads CAWAWKAGSSVNTEAFF. Here the CDR3 DNA reads TGTGCCTGGGCATGGAAGGCAGGGTCTTCGGTGAACACTGAAGCTTTCTTT.

CDR3 in amino acids: CASSYSSQRDEQYF. Written as DNA, the CDR3 is TGTGCCAGCAGTTACTCGTCCCAGCGCGACGAGCAGTACTTC. This chain joins TRBV6-5 and TRBJ2-7; unclear D gene. The CDR3 contains 14 residues. Germline V gene lookup returns CDR1 MNHEY and CDR2 SVGAGI. The V gene lost 0 bases and the J gene lost 5 bases, with 11 bases spanning the gap.

The chain recombines TRBV6-5 with TRBJ2-2; tentatively, D is TRBD2 (6 bases). V lost 4 bases and J 6 bases, leaving 9 bases between the germline ends. The CDR3 spans 13 residues. The germline V gene has CDR1 MNHEY and CDR2 SVGAGI. This CDR3 is CASSLGGAGELFF. In DNA form, the CDR3 reads TGTGCCAGCAGTTTGGGGGGAGCCGGGGAGCTGTTTTTT.

This chain connects TRBV5-1 to TRBJ2-1; 9 nucleotides agree with TRBD2. The CDR3 is 17 residues long. V lost 1 base, J lost 8 bases, and 13 bases stayed unmatched. The germline gives CDR1 SGHRS, CDR2 YFSETQ. The CDR3 coding sequence is TGCGCCAGCAGCTTGCGCGGGAGGGCCAGGGGTGTCGATGAGCAGTTCTTC. Amino acids: CASSLRGRARGVDEQFF.

V gene TRBV30 combines with J gene TRBJ1-2; 9 bases fit TRBD1. Germline loops: CDR1 GTSNPN, CDR2 SVGIG (reference sequence). J gave up 4 bases and V 0 bases, and 3 bases lay outside the gene matches. The CDR3 covers 14 residues. CDR3 protein: CAWSVQGAGYGYTF. CDR3 sequence (DNA): TGTGCCTGGAGTGTACAGGGGGCGGGCTATGGCTACACCTTC.

The chain recombines TRBV29-1 with TRBJ1-5; tentative D call: TRBD1 (5 bases). Trimming took 5 bases from V and 5 from J, leaving 13 bases between them. Germline loops: CDR1 SQVTM, CDR2 ANQGSEA. The CDR3 has 13 amino acids. The CDR3 coding sequence is TGCAGCGTTAGGGCAGGGAGGGATCAGCCCCAGCATTTT. Its protein is CSVRAGRDQPQHF.

This chain links TRBV13 with TRBJ2-7; perhaps TRBD2 as D (5 bases). Looked up from germline, CDR1 is PRHDT and CDR2 is FYEKMQ (reference sequence). This CDR3 has 16 amino acids. V was shortened by 4 bases and J by 4 bases, with 20 bases between the two germline ends. CDR3 sequence: CASSSFLERDEYEQYF. CDR3 DNA sequence: TGTGCCAGCAGCTCATTCCTAGAGAGGGATGAGTACGAGCAGTACTTC.

CDR3 amino acids: CASSLPSGLAVTGELFF. CDR3 DNA: TGCGCCAGCAGCTTGCCGTCCGGACTAGCGGTCACCGGGGAGCTGTTTTTT. J is TRBJ2-2 and V is TRBV5-1; 10 nucleotides match TRBD2. The CDR3 consists of 17 residues. The V gene end was trimmed by 1 base and the J gene end by 4 bases; junction bases not matched to a gene: 7. Germline V gene sequence: CDR1 SGHRS, CDR2 YFSETQ.

The chain recombines TRBV6-5 with TRBJ2-5; 7 positions agree with TRBD1. Germline assignment: CDR1 MNHEY and CDR2 SVGAGI. The junction had 11 bases not matched to a gene; V was cut back by 6 bases and J by 7 bases. The CDR3 extends over 14 amino acids. The CDR3 loop is CASRGTVTGGTQYF. CDR3 DNA sequence: TGTGCCAGCAGAGGGACAGTGACCGGTGGGACCCAGTACTTC.

The chain uses TRBV13 and TRBJ2-7; 7 bases are shared with TRBD2. The CDR3 contains 17 residues. CDR1 and CDR2 from the germline V gene are PRHDT and FYEKMQ (reference sequence). V lost 7 bases and J lost 2; bases outside the gene matches: 17. As DNA, the CDR3 is TGTGCCAGCACACTCAATAGCGGGCCCCTTTTGACCTACGAGCAGTACTTC. It translates to CASTLNSGPLLTYEQYF.

The rearrangement joins TRBV5-1 to TRBJ2-7; 14 bases agree with TRBD2. The length of the CDR3 is 18 residues. From germline, CDR1 is SGHRS and CDR2 YFSETQ. V shed 7 bases and J 3 bases; nucleotides not matched to a gene: 15. CDR3 bases: TGCGCCAGCCACCCCGACAGACCGGGACTAGCGGGGGACTACGAGCAGTACTTC. This sequence encodes CASHPDRPGLAGDYEQYF.

V gene TRBV6-5 combines with J gene TRBJ2-1; D is unresolved. Germline CDR1 and CDR2: MNHEY and SVGAGI. This CDR3 contains 12 residues. V shed 6 bases and J shed 15 bases, with 18 bases lying between them. The CDR3 DNA follows: TGTGCCAGCAGCCTCGAAGTTGATTTGCGGTTCTTC. Translating it yields CASSLEVDLRFF.

The rearrangement joins TRBV27 to TRBJ2-7, with TRBD1 as a possible D gene (6 bases). Trimming removed 2 bases at V and 2 bases at J, with 10 bases between. Germline assignment: CDR1 MNHEY and CDR2 SMNVEV (reference sequence). CDR3 length: 14 amino acids. The CDR3, as DNA: TGTGCCAGCAGTTTAGGACAGCGGCCCTACGAGCAGTACTTC. Translated: CASSLGQRPYEQYF.

Notes on this clone: In the same sample, other DNA sequences code for this CDR3. The chain has TRBV5-4 and TRBJ1-1; 8 bases agree with TRBD1. CDR1 is SGHNT, CDR2 YYREEE, per germline (reference sequence). V lost 4 bases to trimming and J lost 3 bases; unmatched junction nucleotides: 11. This CDR3 is built from 16 residues. CDR3: CASSPGQGRGDTEAFF. The CDR3 DNA reads as TGTGCCAGCAGCCCAGGACAGGGACGCGGGGACACTGAAGCTTTCTTT.

The chain recombines TRBV2 with TRBJ1-6, with no clear D. CDR3 length equals 15 residues. The germline CDR1 and CDR2 sequences are SNHLY and FYNNEI. V was trimmed by 6 bases and J by 7 bases, leaving 16 bases between them. Here the CDR3 DNA reads TGTGCCAGCAGGGGAGGGTCACGGGTGAATTCACCCCTCCACTTT. Translated: CASRGGSRVNSPLHF. The whole variable domain, remainder taken from reference TRBV2 and TRBJ1-6, is EPEVTQTPSHQVTQMGQEVILRCVPISNHLYFYWYRQILGQKVEFLVSFYNNEISEKSEIFDDQFSVERPDGSNFTLKIRSTKLEDSAMYFCASRGGSRVNSPLHFGNGTRLTVT.

The rearrangement links TRBV12-5 to TRBJ1-5; D remains unclear. Germline V gene lookup returns CDR1 LGHNT and CDR2 FRNRAP. The CDR3 covers 13 residues. V gave up 5 bases and J gave up 5 bases, with 10 bases separating them. CDR3 residues: CASGDQQDQPQHF. The CDR3 nucleotides read TGTGCTAGTGGTGATCAGCAGGATCAGCCCCAGCATTTT.

CDR3 amino acids: CASSLDGGATEAFF. The CDR3 region has the DNA TGCGCCAGCAGCTTGGATGGCGGAGCCACTGAAGCTTTCTTT. The chain employs TRBV5-1 and TRBJ1-1, with D uncertain. Trimming took off 0 bases at V and 4 bases at J, with 10 bases between the two ends. Germline V CDR1 and CDR2: SGHRS, YFSETQ. The CDR3 is 14 amino acids.

This rearrangement joins TRBV19 to TRBJ1-2, with D perhaps TRBD1 (6 bases). Germline V gene sequence: CDR1 LNHDA, CDR2 SQIVND (reference sequence). V lost 4 bases and J 1 base, leaving 7 bases between the germline ends. This CDR3 comprises 13 residues. CDR3 protein: CASSRDNNYGYTF. CDR3 bases: TGTGCCAGTAGTAGGGACAATAACTATGGCTACACCTTC.

The gene calls are TRBV6-5 and TRBJ1-6; 10 positions agree with TRBD1. V lost 5 bases and J lost 7; bases outside the gene matches: 5. The germline gives CDR1 MNHEY, CDR2 SVGAGI. This CDR3 is 15 amino acids long. CDR3 sequence reads: CASSLRDRGNSPLHF. CDR3 nucleotides: TGTGCCAGCAGTCTCCGGGACAGGGGAAATTCACCCCTCCACTTT.

CDR3 nucleotides: TGTGCCAGCCAACAAGATCAGCCCCAGCATTTT. Translated: CASQQDQPQHF. This chain uses TRBV6-1 with TRBJ1-5; D is uncertain. The CDR3 loop spans 11 amino acids. The V and J ends lost 8 bases and 5 bases respectively, with 7 bases between them. Per the germline V gene, CDR1 is MNHNS and CDR2 is SASEGT.

This chain links TRBV6-6 with TRBJ2-7; no reliable D call. Germline-derived CDR1 and CDR2 are MNHNY and SVGAGI (reference sequence). The CDR3 sequence is 15 residues long. Trimming pared 0 bases from V and 6 bases from J, leaving 15 bases between. The CDR3 sequence: CASSYSPESRSEQYF. CDR3 bases: TGTGCCAGCAGTTACTCCCCCGAGTCCCGGTCCGAGCAGTACTTC.

The rearrangement joins TRBV6-1 to TRBJ1-2, with no clear D. V shed 1 base and J shed 5 bases, with 14 bases lying between them. The CDR3 totals 15 residues. Germline CDR1 reads MNHNS; CDR2 reads SASEGT. Written as DNA, the CDR3 is TGTGCCAGCAGTGAAGGTCCGGGCCGGGAATATGGCTACACCTTC. It encodes CASSEGPGREYGYTF.

V is TRBV7-6 and J is TRBJ1-3, with D hard to call. The CDR3 contains 15 residues. Germline V gives CDR1 SGHVS, CDR2 FNYEAQ. The V gene lost 5 bases and the J gene lost 4 bases, with 15 bases spanning the gap. The CDR3 sequence is CASSPISGIGNTIYF. Here the CDR3 DNA reads TGTGCCAGCAGCCCAATATCGGGGATCGGAAACACCATATATTTT.

The gene calls are TRBV4-2 and TRBJ2-7, with unresolved D. The CDR3 totals 14 residues. CDR1 LGHNA and CDR2 YNFKEQ come from the germline V gene. V was shortened by 0 bases and J by 3 bases, with 9 bases between the two germline ends. The CDR3 is CASSQDSPSYEQYF. CDR3 nucleotides: TGTGCCAGCAGCCAAGATTCGCCCAGCTACGAGCAGTACTTC.

The gene calls are TRBV19 and TRBJ2-5; TRBD2 matches at 9 bases. V trimming: 5 bases; J trimming: 5 bases; junction bases outside the gene matches: 12. Germline values: CDR1 LNHDA, CDR2 SQIVND (reference sequence). There are 16 residues in the CDR3. Here the CDR3 reads CASSPSGGGALETQYF. The DNA for the CDR3 is TGTGCCAGTAGTCCCAGCGGCGGGGGGGCCTTGGAGACCCAGTACTTC.

This chain joins TRBV6-1 and TRBJ2-2; TRBD2 matches at 10 bases. The V and J ends lost 2 bases and 7 bases, in that order; junction bases with no gene match: 10. The CDR3 has 17 amino acids. Germline V gives CDR1 MNHNS, CDR2 SASEGT. CDR3 protein: CASSESRLAGVGGELFF. The CDR3 region has the DNA TGTGCCAGCAGTGAAAGTCGTCTAGCGGGAGTGGGCGGGGAGCTGTTTTTT.